The clone carrying this TCR beta chain was seen only a few times. One entry per CDR3 protein, called by TCRdb with MiXCR from the 5' RACE reads. This table holds about 110,000 distinct CDR3 sequences, more than 15% found once. The data were taken from a study of T-cell memory formation after mild COVID-19. On the study more broadly: The study found TCR clusters largely donor specific.

Germline loops: CDR1 SEHNR, CDR2 FQNEAQ (reference sequence). The CDR3 runs to 10 residues. V lost 0 bases and J lost 9, with 2 bases in between. The sample comprised PBMCs or a T cell subset sorted from them (not recorded which). The V and J genes are TRBV7-9 and TRBJ1-1; D call uncertain. The receptor's source is an adult woman who had mild COVID-19 (a few samples of this study predate the infection). Cell type and time point are not known. In nucleotides, the CDR3 is TGTGCCAGCAGCTTAGCGCAAGCTTTCTTT. Its translation is CASSLAQAFF.